The 9 T cell receptor beta chains listed next were all sequenced from one sample in a study of T-cell reconstitution after alpha-beta-depleted transplantation in children. For TCRbeta, the library was prepared with unique molecular identifiers. Via MiXCR, TCRdb re-called the PCR reads, giving one row per CDR3 protein. Among a few hundred thousand distinct CDR3 sequences listed, 9.5% to 13% were seen once. The source was PBMCs from the stem cell graft donor, collected from the stem cell graft. The receptors shown here come from a human donor who donated a stem cell graft to a child with acute myeloid leukemia.

This clonotype was counted ten times or more. This sequence joins TRBV7-8 and TRBJ2-7, with D tentatively TRBD2 (6 bases). Germline CDR1 SGHVS, CDR2 FQNEAQ. The CDR3 loop spans 16 amino acids. The V gene lost 2 bases and the J gene lost 0 bases, with 14 bases spanning the gap. The CDR3 DNA reads TGTGCCAGCAGCTTATCTCGGGGGTTGAGCTCCTACGAGCAGTACGTC. It codes for CASSLSRGLSSYEQYV.

This clonotype was counted at least ten times. In nucleotides, the CDR3 is TGTGCCAGCAGTTTACGGGAGCGGGGCAGTGAGACCCAGTACTTC. Translating it yields CASSLRERGSETQYF. The chain joins TRBV28 to TRBJ2-5, with 7 bases identical to TRBD2. Germline trimming cut 2 bases from V and 5 bases from J; bases unmatched to any gene: 8. CDR1 is MDHEN and CDR2 is SYDVKM in the germline V gene. This CDR3 contains 15 residues.

In this sample, this clonotype turned up many times. This chain joins TRBV5-1 and TRBJ2-3, with TRBD2 matching 9 bases. There are 14 residues in the CDR3. Germline CDR1 reads SGHRS; CDR2 reads YFSETQ. J gave up 5 bases and V 2 bases, and 3 bases lay outside the gene matches. The CDR3 DNA reads TGCGCCAGCAGCTTCGAGACTAGCGGAGATACGCAGTATTTT. Protein sequence: CASSFETSGDTQYF.

This clonotype was observed a few times. The chain recombines TRBV6-2 or TRBV6-3 with TRBJ2-1; TRBD2 is a possible D gene (6 bases). The CDR3 consists of 13 residues. Germline CDR1 reads MNHEY; CDR2 reads SVGEGT. Trimming shortened V by 0 bases and J by 8 bases, and 8 bases separated the two germline ends. The CDR3 here is CASSYSGDYEQFF. The CDR3, as DNA: TGTGCCAGCAGTTACTCCGGGGACTATGAGCAGTTCTTC.

This clonotype was seen repeatedly, ten times or more. The chain couples TRBV12-3 or TRBV12-4 to TRBJ2-7; the match to TRBD1 covers 10 bases. The CDR3 covers 16 residues. The junction had 5 bases not matched to a gene; V was cut back by 1 base and J by 2 bases. The CDR3 DNA reads as TGTGCCAGCAGTTTAGGGACAGGGGGTTTTCCCTACGAGCAGTACTTC. It is translated as CASSLGTGGFPYEQYF.

This clonotype was counted a few times. V gene TRBV18 combines with J gene TRBJ2-5; D gene unclear. The CDR3 length is 15 residues. Per the germline V gene, CDR1 is KGHSH and CDR2 is LQKENI. The germline V and J ends were trimmed by 0 bases and 8 bases, with 16 bases remaining between them. The CDR3 coding sequence is TGTGCCAGCTCACCACCTCCACACCGGCAGGAAACCCAGTACTTC. This gives the protein CASSPPPHRQETQYF.

The chain couples TRBV13 to TRBJ1-2; tentatively, D is TRBD1 (5 bases). The germline gives CDR1 PRHDT, CDR2 FYEKMQ (reference sequence). V gave up 5 bases and J gave up 13 bases, with 17 bases separating them. The CDR3 length is 12 residues. CDR3 protein: CASSRNRGSCTF. The DNA of the CDR3 is TGTGCCAGCAGCCGAAATAGGGGATCGTGCACCTTC.

This clonotype was observed many times. The chain uses TRBV7-2 and TRBJ2-7, with no clear D. CDR1 and CDR2 (germline): SGHTA, FQGNSA. The CDR3 is 14 residues long. With 2 bases removed from V and 2 bases from J, the gap between germline ends came to 10 bases. CDR3 sequence reads: CASSLSIAAYEQYF. The CDR3 DNA sequence: TGTGCCAGCAGCTTATCCATCGCCGCCTACGAGCAGTACTTC.

This clonotype has at least ten counts. V gene TRBV7-2 combines with J gene TRBJ1-6; a weak D match, TRBD1 (5 bases). The germline V gene has CDR1 SGHTA and CDR2 FQGNSA. The ends were cut back, 5 bases at V and 7 bases at J, with 15 bases in the middle. The CDR3 runs to 15 residues. CDR3 nucleotide sequence: TGTGCCAGCAGCATCCACCTGGGGGTGAATTCACCCCTCCACTTT. Amino acid sequence: CASSIHLGVNSPLHF.